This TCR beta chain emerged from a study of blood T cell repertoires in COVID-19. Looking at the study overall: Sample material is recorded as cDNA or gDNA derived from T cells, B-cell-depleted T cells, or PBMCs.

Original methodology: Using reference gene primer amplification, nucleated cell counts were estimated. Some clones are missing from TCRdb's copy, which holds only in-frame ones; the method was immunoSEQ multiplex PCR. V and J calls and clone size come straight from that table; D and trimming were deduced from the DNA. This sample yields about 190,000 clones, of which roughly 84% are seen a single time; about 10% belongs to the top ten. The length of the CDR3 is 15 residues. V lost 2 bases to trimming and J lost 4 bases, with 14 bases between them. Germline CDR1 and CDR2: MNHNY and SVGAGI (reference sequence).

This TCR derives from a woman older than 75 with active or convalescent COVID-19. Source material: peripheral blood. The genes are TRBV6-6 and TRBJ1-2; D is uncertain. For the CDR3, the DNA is TGTGCCAGCAGTTACCCCCCCGGGGAGGTCTATGGCTACACCTTC. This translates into CASSYPPGEVYGYTF.